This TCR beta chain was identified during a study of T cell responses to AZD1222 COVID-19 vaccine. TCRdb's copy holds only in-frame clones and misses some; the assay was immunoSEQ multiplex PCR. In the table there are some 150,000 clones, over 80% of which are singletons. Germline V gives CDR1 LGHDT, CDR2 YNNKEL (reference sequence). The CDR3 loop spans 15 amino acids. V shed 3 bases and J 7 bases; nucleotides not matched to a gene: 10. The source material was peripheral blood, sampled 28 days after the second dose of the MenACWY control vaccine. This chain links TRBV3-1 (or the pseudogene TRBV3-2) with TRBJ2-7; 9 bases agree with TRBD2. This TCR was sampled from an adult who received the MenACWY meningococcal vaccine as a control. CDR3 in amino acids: CASSHGGLAAGEQYF. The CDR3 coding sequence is TGTGCCAGCAGCCACGGGGGACTAGCCGCAGGAGAGCAGTACTTC.